A single sample gave rise to the 5 T cell receptor beta chains below, sequenced in a study of OX40 agonist ivuxolimab in advanced cancers. Assay: immunoSEQ multiplex PCR; the TCRdb copy retains only in-frame clones and omits some. The sample consists of about 51,000 clones, around 77% of them appearing once. The sequences come from CD4+ or CD8+ T cells sorted from blood, collected in a trial of the OX40 agonist ivuxolimab. These receptors all come from an adult with an advanced solid tumor such as melanoma, head and neck, liver or kidney cancer.

In DNA form, the CDR3 reads TGTGCCAGCAGTGCCGAACCGGGACCCCTCCACTTT. Translating gives CASSAEPGPLHF. The chain has TRBV28 and TRBJ1-6; D not certain. This CDR3 comprises 12 residues. V shed 5 bases and J shed 12 bases, with 11 bases lying between them. Per germline, CDR1 MDHEN and CDR2 SYDVKM.

The chain is built from TRBV7-9 and TRBJ1-2; no clear D gene. There are 15 residues in the CDR3. The germline V and J ends were trimmed by 1 base and 0 bases, with 9 bases remaining between them. Per germline, CDR1 SEHNR and CDR2 FQNEAQ (reference sequence). CDR3 sequence: CASSLGGQPNYGYTF. CDR3 in DNA: TGTGCCAGCAGCTTAGGCGGGCAGCCTAACTATGGCTACACCTTC.

The chain couples TRBV15 to TRBJ1-5; D unresolved. Trimming cost V 3 bases and J 4 bases, with 10 bases left between them. The germline gives CDR1 LNHNV, CDR2 YYDKDF (reference sequence). This CDR3 comprises 14 residues. CDR3 sequence: CATSSQVLNQPQHF. Written as DNA, the CDR3 is TGTGCCACCAGCAGCCAGGTTTTAAATCAGCCCCAGCATTTT.

This clone was detected only once. The chain carries TRBV27 and TRBJ2-1; a weak D match, TRBD1 (6 bases). CDR1 is MNHEY, CDR2 SMNVEV, per germline (reference sequence). Trimming took off 10 bases at V and 7 bases at J, with 26 bases between the two ends. This CDR3 is built from 16 residues. In nucleotides, the CDR3 is TGTGCCACCAGGGGAGCGTCCTGGGTTGGGGGAAATGAGCAGTTCTTC. It yields the protein CATRGASWVGGNEQFF.

For this clone: The same CDR3 is also encoded by other DNA sequences in this sample. This rearrangement joins TRBV28 to TRBJ2-4, with D possibly being TRBD1 (6 bases). V lost 2 bases, J lost 0 bases, and 8 bases lay in between. Germline V gene data show CDR1 as MDHEN and CDR2 as SYDVKM. This CDR3 spans 15 amino acids. DNA for the CDR3: TGTGCCAGCAGTTTAGCAGGGGTAGCCAAAAACATTCAGTACTTC. Protein sequence: CASSLAGVAKNIQYF. Together with reference TRBV28 and TRBJ2-4, the CDR3 gives the full variable domain: DVKVTQSSRYLVKRTGEKVFLECVQDMDHENMFWYRQDPGLGLRLIYFSYDVKMKEKGDIPEGYSVSREKKERFSLILESASTNQTSMYLCASSLAGVAKNIQYFGAGTRLSVL.